These 17 T cell receptor beta chains came from one sample sequenced in a study of blood T cell repertoires in COVID-19. Repertoires were generated with immunoSEQ multiplex PCR, while TCRdb's copy carries only in-frame clones and drops some. The table shows over 250,000 clones, with about nine tenths occurring only once. The sample taken for sequencing was peripheral blood. The receptor source for this set is a man aged 45-60 years with acute or convalescent COVID-19.

Written as DNA, the CDR3 is TGTGCCAGCAGCGGGGCGGGGGCGCCCCATGGCTACACCTTC. Encoded protein: CASSGAGAPHGYTF. The chain combines TRBV2 with TRBJ1-2, with a possible D match to TRBD1 (6 bases). V lost 6 bases to trimming and J lost 6 bases, with 17 bases between them. The CDR3 has 14 residues. Per germline, CDR1 SNHLY and CDR2 FYNNEI. The whole variable domain, remainder taken from reference TRBV2 and TRBJ1-2, is EPEVTQTPSHQVTQMGQEVILRCVPISNHLYFYWYRQILGQKVEFLVSFYNNEISEKSEIFDDQFSVERPDGSNFTLKIRSTKLEDSAMYFCASSGAGAPHGYTFGSGTRLTVV.

This clone was seen a few times. The chain links TRBV5-5 to TRBJ1-5; the D gene is possibly TRBD1 (5 bases). The germline CDR1 and CDR2 sequences are SGHKS and YYEKEE (reference sequence). This CDR3 comprises 16 residues. Between the trimmed V and J ends, which lost 2 bases and 6 bases, there was a span of 18 bases. CDR3 sequence: CASSLGLARVSQPQHF. The CDR3 DNA reads as TGTGCCAGCAGCTTAGGTTTAGCCAGGGTAAGTCAGCCCCAGCATTTT.

The rearrangement links TRBV5-1 to TRBJ2-3; 12 nucleotides align to TRBD2. The CDR3 loop spans 17 amino acids. Germline V lookup: CDR1 SGHRS, CDR2 YFSETQ. With 3 bases clipped from V and 5 bases from J, the junction kept 10 bases outside the gene matches. The CDR3 coding sequence is TGCGCCAGCAGCTCCGCGTCACTAGCGGGGGGAATAGATACGCAGTATTTT. This translates into CASSSASLAGGIDTQYF.

The chain couples TRBV5-1 to TRBJ2-2, with 8 bases matching TRBD1. V shed 6 bases, J shed 4 bases, and the junction held 5 bases outside the gene matches. Per germline, CDR1 SGHRS and CDR2 YFSETQ. The CDR3 totals 14 residues. The CDR3 region is CASNDRGGTGELFF. Here the CDR3 DNA reads TGCGCCAGCAATGACAGGGGTGGCACCGGGGAGCTGTTTTTT.

The V gene is TRBV7-2, the J gene TRBJ1-2; TRBD1 aligns across 9 bases. The CDR3 is made up of 15 amino acids. With V trimmed by 5 bases and J by 3 bases, 7 bases remained unmatched. From germline, CDR1 is SGHTA and CDR2 FQGNSA. In DNA form, the CDR3 reads TGTGCCAGCAGCCCGGGACAGGGAGGTTACTATGGCTACACCTTC. Its protein is CASSPGQGGYYGYTF.

This chain connects TRBV12-2 to TRBJ2-7; the table's D gene call, TRBD1, was not cross checked with the DNA. TRBV12-2 is labeled a pseudogene. The CDR3 spans 17 residues. For the CDR3, the DNA is TGTGCAAGTCGGTCAACGGGGAGGACAGGGCTGTCCTACGAGCAGTACTTC. It encodes CASRSTGRTGLSYEQYF.

The chain is built from TRBV5-4 and TRBJ1-1; unclear D gene. The V gene lost 0 bases and the J gene lost 0 bases, with 9 bases spanning the gap. The CDR3 is made up of 15 amino acids. In germline, CDR1 is SGHNT, CDR2 YYREEE (reference sequence). This chain's CDR3 is CASSLVQPMNTEAFF. Here the CDR3 DNA reads TGTGCCAGCAGCTTGGTTCAACCTATGAACACTGAAGCTTTCTTT.

CDR3 region: CASIPDRGPYEQYF. CDR3 DNA: TGTGCCAGCATCCCGGACAGGGGCCCCTACGAGCAGTACTTC. The chain combines TRBV2 with TRBJ2-7, with TRBD1 matching over 9 bases. V dropped 7 bases and J dropped 2; count of bases not matched to a gene: 6. Germline loops: CDR1 SNHLY, CDR2 FYNNEI. The CDR3 runs to 14 residues.

The rearrangement joins TRBV4-1 to TRBJ2-7; D possibly corresponds to TRBD1 (6 bases). The V gene's germline CDR1 is MGHRA and CDR2 YSYEKL. Trimming removed 4 bases from V and 1 base from J, with 20 bases in between. The CDR3 runs 17 residues. The CDR3 bases are TGCGCCAGCAGCCCCCGCAGTACAGGGACATTATCCTACGAGCAGTACTTC. This encodes CASSPRSTGTLSYEQYF.

The V gene is TRBV2, the J gene TRBJ2-5, with a tentative D call TRBD2 (6 bases). This CDR3 is built from 14 residues. The germline V and J ends were trimmed by 7 bases and 5 bases, with 17 bases remaining between them. The germline CDR1 and CDR2 sequences are SNHLY and FYNNEI. CDR3 nucleotide sequence: TGTGCCAGCAATCCGGGAGCCAGATCGGAGACCCAGTACTTC. As protein: CASNPGARSETQYF.

The rearrangement uses TRBV18 and TRBJ2-3; TRBD1 matches at 10 bases. The CDR3 runs to 15 residues. Germline V gene data show CDR1 as KGHSH and CDR2 as LQKENI. V shed 7 bases and J 5 bases; nucleotides not matched to a gene: 9. Here the CDR3 reads CASYMDRGGGDTQYF. Written as DNA, the CDR3 is TGTGCCAGCTACATGGACAGGGGGGGAGGAGATACGCAGTATTTT.

This clone came up once. The chain employs TRBV11-1 and TRBJ1-2; TRBD1 matches at 7 bases. V dropped 2 bases and J dropped 3; count of bases not matched to a gene: 3. Germline-derived CDR1 and CDR2 are SGHAT and FQDESV (reference sequence). The CDR3 covers 14 residues. CDR3 in amino acids: CASSLLGTDYGYTF. The CDR3 DNA reads TGTGCCAGCAGCTTATTGGGGACAGACTATGGCTACACCTTC.

The chain is built from TRBV18 and TRBJ1-2; TRBD1 matches at 7 bases. V lost 3 bases to trimming and J lost 7 bases; unmatched junction nucleotides: 8. This CDR3 is 14 amino acids long. Germline V CDR1 and CDR2: KGHSH, LQKENI. The CDR3 loop reads CASSPRKGAAGYTF. CDR3 nucleotide sequence: TGTGCCAGCTCACCGAGAAAGGGGGCGGCTGGCTACACCTTC.

J is TRBJ1-4 and V is TRBV3-1 (or the pseudogene TRBV3-2); 10 positions match TRBD1. Germline CDR1 reads LGHDT; CDR2 reads YNNKEL (reference sequence). The CDR3 has 17 amino acids. After removal of 5 bases from V and 7 bases from J, the junction contained 13 bases not matched to a gene. In DNA form, the CDR3 reads TGTGCCAGCAGCTCCCTGCCAGGACAGGGGGATCCTGAAAAACTGTTTTTT. Translated, it gives CASSSLPGQGDPEKLFF.

This chain connects TRBV6-5 to TRBJ2-7; unclear D gene. The length of the CDR3 is 14 residues. The germline V gene encodes CDR1 MNHEY and CDR2 SVGAGI. This chain's CDR3 is CASSTGSATYEQYF. For the CDR3, the DNA is TGTGCATCCTCGACCGGCAGCGCAACCTACGAGCAGTACTTC.

The V call is TRBV30, the J call TRBJ1-5; 9 bases are a match to TRBD1. Germline lookup yields CDR1 GTSNPN and CDR2 SVGIG (reference sequence). The CDR3 covers 16 residues. V lost 2 bases and J lost 2; bases outside the gene matches: 7. The CDR3 region has the DNA TGTGCCTGGAGTATGAAGGGACAGGGAGGCAATCAGCCCCAGCATTTT. It translates to CAWSMKGQGGNQPQHF.

The V call is TRBV4-1, the J call TRBJ2-6, with 8 bases that match TRBD1. This CDR3 spans 19 amino acids. From germline, CDR1 is MGHRA and CDR2 YSYEKL. V lost 4 bases, J lost 0 bases, and 11 bases stayed unmatched. The CDR3 bases are TGCGCCAGCAGCCCTCGAGGGGGGACAGGAGCCTCTGGGGCCAACGTCCTGACTTTC. Translating it yields CASSPRGGTGASGANVLTF.